What follows are 25 T cell receptor beta chains derived from one specimen sequenced in a study of blood T cell repertoires in COVID-19. Using immunoSEQ multiplex PCR, the repertoire was profiled, and TCRdb retains in-frame clones only, with some absent. Among roughly 500,000 clones listed, 70% to 90% were seen once. The sequenced sample consisted of peripheral blood. The receptors come from a human donor in a cohort sampled during active COVID-19.

The J gene is TRBJ2-5, the V gene TRBV21-1; the D call TRBD2 from the table was never checked on the DNA. TRBV21-1 is shown as a pseudogene. The CDR3 is 20 residues long. In DNA, the CDR3 is TGTGCCAGCAGCAAAGTCCAGACTAGCGGGAGGGCCCTCCACCAAGAGACCCAGTACTTC. Translated: CASSKVQTSGRALHQETQYF.

The rearrangement uses TRBV5-5 and TRBJ2-1; maybe TRBD2 (5 bases). This CDR3 region has 13 residues. The germline V gene encodes CDR1 SGHKS and CDR2 YYEKEE (reference sequence). V dropped 6 bases and J dropped 7 bases, with 14 bases sitting between them. The CDR3 here is CASTSGFGNEQFF. The DNA for the CDR3 is TGTGCCAGCACCTCGGGGTTCGGGAATGAGCAGTTCTTC.

This clone was seen only a few times. The J gene is TRBJ2-2, the V gene TRBV6-6, with D possibly matching TRBD1 (5 bases). Germline V gives CDR1 MNHNY, CDR2 SVGAGI (reference sequence). The CDR3 sequence is 14 residues long. Trimming cost V 7 bases and J 2 bases, with 11 bases left between them. CDR3 nucleotides: TGTGCCAGCACGCCGACAGCCAACACCGGGGAGCTGTTTTTT. Its protein is CASTPTANTGELFF.

To note about this clone: One end of the junction is discordant with germline, which a read error may explain. CDR3 loop: CASITLTGGNVLTF. The CDR3 DNA reads TGTGCCAGCATTACGTTGACAGGGGGCAACGTCCTGACTTTC. This rearrangement joins TRBV6-5 to TRBJ2-6; 9 bases are shared with TRBD1. Per germline, CDR1 MNHEY and CDR2 SVGAGI. The CDR3 loop spans 14 amino acids.

This clone was recorded once. The chain links TRBV7-6 to TRBJ2-5; TRBD2 agrees at 12 bases. Trimming removed 5 bases from V and 4 bases from J; junction bases left unmatched: 5. CDR3 size: 15 residues. In germline, CDR1 is SGHVS, CDR2 FNYEAQ. The CDR3 is CASSQTSGRPETQYF. DNA of the CDR3: TGTGCCAGCAGCCAGACTAGCGGGAGACCAGAGACCCAGTACTTC. The full variable domain, with the rest looked up from reference TRBV7-6 and TRBJ2-5, is GAGVSQSPRYKVTKRGQDVALRCDPISGHVSLYWYRQALGQGPEFLTYFNYEAQQDKSGLPNDRFSAERPEGSISTLTIQRTEQRDSAMYRCASSQTSGRPETQYFGPGTRLLVL.

This clone is a singleton in its sample. Other DNA sequences of this sample code for an identical CDR3. The CDR3 loop reads CASRGTGDGYTF. The CDR3 DNA is TGTGCCAGCAGGGGGACAGGGGATGGCTACACCTTC. The V gene is TRBV2, the J gene TRBJ1-2; 10 nucleotides align to TRBD1. The V gene's germline CDR1 is SNHLY and CDR2 FYNNEI. With V trimmed by 6 bases and J by 6 bases, 1 base remained unmatched. The CDR3 runs to 12 residues.

The chain employs TRBV6-4 and TRBJ2-1, with 8 bases lining up with TRBD1. The CDR3 is made up of 13 amino acids. The germline CDR1 and CDR2 sequences are MRHNA and SNTAGT. V shed 5 bases and J 5 bases; nucleotides not matched to a gene: 2. This chain's CDR3 is CASSLDRDNEQFF. CDR3 in DNA: TGTGCCAGCAGTTTGGACAGGGACAATGAGCAGTTCTTC.

This clone occurred once. The genes are TRBV30 and TRBJ2-2; tentative D call: TRBD2 (6 bases). Germline values: CDR1 GTSNPN, CDR2 SVGIG (reference sequence). This CDR3 is built from 14 residues. Trimming shortened V by 5 bases and J by 2 bases, and 12 bases separated the two germline ends. The CDR3 spells CAWQEGGNTGELFF. Written as DNA, the CDR3 is TGTGCCTGGCAGGAGGGAGGCAACACCGGGGAGCTGTTTTTT.

CDR3 sequence (DNA): TGTGCTTCAGGGGTTTACAACACTGAAGCTTTCTTT. Encoded protein: CASGVYNTEAFF. The J gene is TRBJ1-1, the V gene TRBV28; TRBD1 might be the D (6 bases). CDR1 and CDR2 (germline): MDHEN, SYDVKM. The CDR3 is 12 residues long.

The rearrangement uses TRBV30 and TRBJ1-4, with 11 bases identical to TRBD1. Germline-derived CDR1 and CDR2 are GTSNPN and SVGIG (reference sequence). This CDR3 has 15 residues. Trimming cost V 0 bases and J 8 bases; bases outside gene matches: 5. CDR3 in amino acids: CAWSVGTGGGEKLFF. In DNA, the CDR3 is TGTGCCTGGAGTGTTGGGACAGGGGGTGGGGAAAAACTGTTTTTT. Full variable domain (rest looked up from reference TRBV30 and TRBJ1-4): SQTIHQWPATLVQPVGSPLSLECTVEGTSNPNLYWYRQAAGRGLQLLFYSVGIGQISSEVPQNLSASRPQDRQFILSSKKLLLSDSGFYLCAWSVGTGGGEKLFFGSGTQLSVL.

The chain recombines TRBV27 with TRBJ2-3, with 8 bases fitting TRBD2. J lost 2 bases, V lost 3 bases, and 4 bases had no gene match. Germline V lookup: CDR1 MNHEY, CDR2 SMNVEV (reference sequence). This CDR3 comprises 15 residues. This chain's CDR3 is CASSFLAGPTDTQYF. CDR3 nucleotides: TGTGCCAGCAGTTTTCTAGCGGGTCCCACAGATACGCAGTATTTT.

The V and J genes are TRBV4-2 and TRBJ2-3; TRBD1 aligns across 9 bases. The J segment lost 5 bases and the V segment lost 0 bases, leaving 12 bases of the junction unmatched. The germline V gene has CDR1 LGHNA and CDR2 YNFKEQ. The CDR3 is made up of 18 amino acids. This CDR3 is CASSQDIRGTGRGDTQYF. The CDR3 region has the DNA TGTGCCAGCAGCCAAGATATACGGGGGACAGGGAGGGGAGATACGCAGTATTTT.

The rearrangement joins TRBV12-3 or TRBV12-4 to TRBJ2-5; TRBD1 might be the D (5 bases). Deletions cut 6 bases from V and 5 bases from J, with 13 bases between. The CDR3 consists of 13 residues. CDR3 amino acids: CASSLRQGETQYF. The CDR3 DNA reads TGTGCCAGCAGCCTAAGGCAGGGCGAGACCCAGTACTTC.

V gene TRBV11-2 combines with J gene TRBJ2-7, with 7 bases identical to TRBD2. Trimming removed 1 base from V and 2 bases from J; junction bases left unmatched: 5. The V gene's germline CDR1 is SGHAT and CDR2 FQNNGV. CDR3 length: 15 residues. The CDR3 loop is CASSLVAGPTYEQYF. The CDR3 DNA follows: TGTGCCAGCAGCTTAGTAGCGGGCCCGACCTACGAGCAGTACTTC.

The J gene is TRBJ1-2, the V gene TRBV7-2, with D unclear. V was pared by 1 base and J by 7 bases, with 10 bases between. The CDR3 runs 13 residues. Per germline, CDR1 SGHTA and CDR2 FQGNSA. This CDR3 reads CASSLGREGGYTF. The CDR3 DNA reads as TGTGCCAGCAGCTTAGGGAGGGAGGGTGGCTACACCTTC.

The chain employs TRBV4-1 and TRBJ2-1; maybe TRBD1 (6 bases). V was clipped by 4 bases and J by 2 bases, with 24 bases between them. The length of the CDR3 is 19 residues. The germline gives CDR1 MGHRA, CDR2 YSYEKL. This CDR3 is CASSPSSARQEGPYNEQFF. CDR3 nucleotides: TGCGCCAGCAGCCCGAGCTCTGCCCGACAGGAAGGCCCCTACAATGAGCAGTTCTTC.

This clone was counted a few times. The rearrangement joins TRBV11-3 to TRBJ2-1; no definite D call. The CDR3 runs 14 residues. V dropped 1 base and J dropped 5 bases, with 9 bases sitting between them. Germline assignment: CDR1 SGHNT and CDR2 YENEEA. DNA for the CDR3: TGTGCCAGCAGCTTAGGTTCAGAAAACAATGAGCAGTTCTTC. This gives the protein CASSLGSENNEQFF. The full variable domain, with the rest looked up from reference TRBV11-3 and TRBJ2-1, is EAGVVQSPRYKIIEKKQPVAFWCNPISGHNTLYWYLQNLGQGPELLIRYENEEAVDDSQLPKDRFSAERLKGVDSTLKIQPAELGDSAVYLCASSLGSENNEQFFGPGTRLTVL.

This sequence joins TRBV7-8 and TRBJ1-4; TRBD1 matches 10 bases. CDR1 SGHVS and CDR2 FQNEAQ come from the germline V gene. V shed 5 bases and J 14 bases; nucleotides not matched to a gene: 20. This CDR3 is built from 17 residues. The CDR3 sequence: CASSPPWGQGSWKGLFF. CDR3 coding DNA: TGTGCCAGCAGCCCCCCCTGGGGACAGGGGTCTTGGAAGGGTCTGTTTTTT.

The V call is TRBV14, the J call TRBJ1-5; 8 positions agree with TRBD1. The ends lost 5 bases at V and 7 bases at J; junction bases unmatched: 4. Looked up from germline, CDR1 is SGHDN and CDR2 is FVKESK. There are 13 residues in the CDR3. This chain's CDR3 is CASSLGQDQPQHF. CDR3 nucleotide sequence: TGTGCCAGCAGCTTGGGACAGGACCAGCCCCAGCATTTT.

The J gene is TRBJ2-3, the V gene TRBV19, with D possibly matching TRBD2 (6 bases). V lost 2 bases and J lost 6, with 15 bases in between. The CDR3 is 15 amino acids. The germline V gene has CDR1 LNHDA and CDR2 SQIVND (reference sequence). The CDR3 loop is CASSILGLRGDTQYF. The DNA for the CDR3 is TGTGCCAGTAGTATATTGGGCCTACGGGGGGATACGCAGTATTTT.

The chain uses TRBV24-1 and TRBJ2-7; 11 bases line up with TRBD1. V lost 0 bases, J lost 3 bases, and 6 bases stayed unmatched. Germline assignment: CDR1 KGHDR and CDR2 SFDVKD. The CDR3 has 17 amino acids. The CDR3 loop reads CATSDLPGTGGGYEQYF. The CDR3, as DNA: TGTGCCACCAGTGATTTGCCCGGGACAGGGGGTGGCTACGAGCAGTACTTC.

The V call is TRBV7-9, the J call TRBJ1-1; D gene ambiguous. Trimming took off 6 bases at V and 7 bases at J, with 18 bases between the two ends. Germline assignment: CDR1 SEHNR and CDR2 FQNEAQ (reference sequence). This CDR3 is 14 amino acids long. Here the CDR3 reads CASRFSGVGSEAFF. The CDR3 nucleotides are TGTGCCAGCAGATTTAGCGGGGTAGGGAGTGAAGCTTTCTTT. Complete variable domain (other parts from reference TRBV7-9 and TRBJ1-1): DTGVSQNPRHKITKRGQNVTFRCDPISEHNRLYWYRQTLGQGPEFLTYFQNEAQLEKSRLLSDRFSAERPKGSFSTLEIQRTEQGDSAMYLCASRFSGVGSEAFFGQGTRLTVV.

The chain combines TRBV6-5 with TRBJ2-7, with 11 bases identical to TRBD2. V lost 6 bases to trimming and J lost 4 bases; unmatched junction nucleotides: 8. Per the germline V gene, CDR1 is MNHEY and CDR2 is SVGAGI. The length of the CDR3 is 15 residues. Here the CDR3 reads CASSSAGTSGYEQYF. The CDR3 DNA is TGTGCCAGCAGCTCCGCCGGGACTAGCGGATACGAGCAGTACTTC.

V is TRBV18 and J is TRBJ1-1; D might be TRBD1 (6 bases). Germline CDR1 KGHSH, CDR2 LQKENI. The V gene lost 3 bases and the J gene lost 3 bases, with 14 bases spanning the gap. The CDR3 spans 15 residues. The CDR3 nucleotides are TGTGCCAGCTCACCTAGACAGGTTAAGGACACTGAAGCTTTCTTT. It specifies CASSPRQVKDTEAFF.

The rearrangement uses TRBV23-1 and TRBJ2-3; D ambiguous. TRBV23-1 falls under the ORF class, with uncertain function. The ends were cut back, 0 bases at V and 6 bases at J, with 10 bases in the middle. The CDR3 has 14 amino acids. This CDR3 is CASSQSQETDTQYF. CDR3 in DNA: TGCGCCAGCAGTCAATCGCAAGAGACTGATACGCAGTATTTT.